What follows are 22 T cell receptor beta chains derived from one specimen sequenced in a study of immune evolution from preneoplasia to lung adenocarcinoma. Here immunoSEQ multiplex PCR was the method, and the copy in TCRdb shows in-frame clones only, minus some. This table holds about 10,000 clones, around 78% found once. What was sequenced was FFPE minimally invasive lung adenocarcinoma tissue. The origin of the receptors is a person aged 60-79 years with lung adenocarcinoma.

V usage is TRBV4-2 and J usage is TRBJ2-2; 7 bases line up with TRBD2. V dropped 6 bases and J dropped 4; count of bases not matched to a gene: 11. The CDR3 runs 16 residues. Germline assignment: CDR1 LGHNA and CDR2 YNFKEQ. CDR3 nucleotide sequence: TGTGCCAGCAGAGACTCGGCGGGAGAATTCACCGGGGAGCTGTTTTTT. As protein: CASRDSAGEFTGELFF.

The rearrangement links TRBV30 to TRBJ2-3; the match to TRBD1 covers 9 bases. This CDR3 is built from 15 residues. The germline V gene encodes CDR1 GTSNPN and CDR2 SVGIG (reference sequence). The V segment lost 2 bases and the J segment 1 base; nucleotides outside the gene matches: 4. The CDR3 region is CAWSWRTGGTDTQYF. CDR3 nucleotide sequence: TGTGCCTGGAGTTGGAGGACAGGGGGCACAGATACGCAGTATTTT.

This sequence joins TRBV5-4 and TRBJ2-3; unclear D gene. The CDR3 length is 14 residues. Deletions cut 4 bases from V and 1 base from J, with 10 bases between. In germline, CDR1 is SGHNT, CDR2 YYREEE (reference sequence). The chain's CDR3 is CASSVELRTDTQYF. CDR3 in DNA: TGTGCCAGCAGCGTGGAACTACGCACAGATACGCAGTATTTT.

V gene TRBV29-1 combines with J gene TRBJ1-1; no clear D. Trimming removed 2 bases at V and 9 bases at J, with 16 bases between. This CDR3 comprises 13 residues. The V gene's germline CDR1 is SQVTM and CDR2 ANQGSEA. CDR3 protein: CSVETPLDFQAFF. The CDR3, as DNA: TGCAGCGTTGAAACCCCCCTCGACTTTCAAGCTTTCTTT.

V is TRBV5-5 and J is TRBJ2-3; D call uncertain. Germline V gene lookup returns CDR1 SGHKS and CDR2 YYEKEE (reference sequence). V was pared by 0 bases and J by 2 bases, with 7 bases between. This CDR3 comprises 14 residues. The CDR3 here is CASSLGAYTDTQYF. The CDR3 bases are TGTGCCAGCAGCTTGGGGGCCTACACAGATACGCAGTATTTT.

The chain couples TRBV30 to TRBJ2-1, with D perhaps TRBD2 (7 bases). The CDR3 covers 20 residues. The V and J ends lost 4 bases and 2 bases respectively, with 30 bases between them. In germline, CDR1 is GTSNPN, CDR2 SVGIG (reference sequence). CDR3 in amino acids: CAWMGGKEVGGPKPYNEQFF. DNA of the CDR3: TGTGCCTGGATGGGTGGTAAGGAGGTGGGGGGGCCTAAGCCCTACAATGAGCAGTTCTTC.

The CDR3 region has the DNA TGTGCCAGTAGTTCATTCGGCGAGCAGTACTTC. Protein: CASSSFGEQYF. This chain connects TRBV19 to TRBJ2-7; D is uncertain. Germline V gives CDR1 LNHDA, CDR2 SQIVND (reference sequence). V gave up 5 bases and J gave up 6 bases, with 8 bases separating them. CDR3 size: 11 residues.

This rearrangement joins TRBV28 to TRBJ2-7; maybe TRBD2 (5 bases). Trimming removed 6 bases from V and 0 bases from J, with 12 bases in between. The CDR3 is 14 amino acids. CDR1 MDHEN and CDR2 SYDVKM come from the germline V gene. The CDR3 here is CASSPGGASYEQYF. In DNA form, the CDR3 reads TGTGCCAGCAGCCCCGGAGGCGCCTCCTACGAGCAGTACTTC.

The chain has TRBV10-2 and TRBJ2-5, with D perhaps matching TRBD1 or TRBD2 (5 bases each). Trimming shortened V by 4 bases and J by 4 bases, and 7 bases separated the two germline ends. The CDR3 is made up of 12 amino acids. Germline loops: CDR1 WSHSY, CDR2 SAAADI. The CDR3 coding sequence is TGCGCCAGCAGTGCAGGGACAGAGACCCAGTACTTC. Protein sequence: CASSAGTETQYF.

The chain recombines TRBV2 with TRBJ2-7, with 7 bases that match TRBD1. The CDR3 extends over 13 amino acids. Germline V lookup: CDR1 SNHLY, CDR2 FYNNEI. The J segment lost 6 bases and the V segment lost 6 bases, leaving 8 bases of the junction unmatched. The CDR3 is CASRRTGGGEQYF. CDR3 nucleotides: TGTGCCAGCAGGCGGACAGGAGGCGGCGAGCAGTACTTC.

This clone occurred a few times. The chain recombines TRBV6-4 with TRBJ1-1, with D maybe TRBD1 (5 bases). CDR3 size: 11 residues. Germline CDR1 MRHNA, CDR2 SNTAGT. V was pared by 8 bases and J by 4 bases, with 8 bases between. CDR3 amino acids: CASVGGTEAFF. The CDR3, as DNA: TGTGCCAGCGTGGGGGGCACTGAAGCTTTCTTT.

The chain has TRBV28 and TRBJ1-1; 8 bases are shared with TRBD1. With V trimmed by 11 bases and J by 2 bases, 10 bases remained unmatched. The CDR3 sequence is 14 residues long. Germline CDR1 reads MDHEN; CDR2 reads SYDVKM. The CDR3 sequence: CALLPGGKNTEAFF. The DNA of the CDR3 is TGTGCCTTACTACCAGGGGGCAAAAACACTGAAGCTTTCTTT.

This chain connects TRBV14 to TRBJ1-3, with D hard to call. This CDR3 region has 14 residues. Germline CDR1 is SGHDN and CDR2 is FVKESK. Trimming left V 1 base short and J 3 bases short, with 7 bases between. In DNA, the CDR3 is TGTGCCAGCAGCCAAGGCGGGAGTGGAAACACCATATATTTT. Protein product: CASSQGGSGNTIYF.

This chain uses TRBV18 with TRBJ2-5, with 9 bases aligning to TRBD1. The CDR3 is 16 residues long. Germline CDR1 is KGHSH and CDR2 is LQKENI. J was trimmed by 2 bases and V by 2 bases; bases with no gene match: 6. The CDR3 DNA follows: TGTGCCAGCTCACCATGGACAGGGGCCCAGCAAGAGACCCAGTACTTC. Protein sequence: CASSPWTGAQQETQYF. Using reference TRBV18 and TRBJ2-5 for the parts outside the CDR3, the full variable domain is NAGVMQNPRHLVRRRGQEARLRCSPMKGHSHVYWYRQLPEEGLKFMVYLQKENIIDESGMPKERFSAEFPKEGPSILRIQQVVRGDSAAYFCASSPWTGAQQETQYFGPGTRLLVL.

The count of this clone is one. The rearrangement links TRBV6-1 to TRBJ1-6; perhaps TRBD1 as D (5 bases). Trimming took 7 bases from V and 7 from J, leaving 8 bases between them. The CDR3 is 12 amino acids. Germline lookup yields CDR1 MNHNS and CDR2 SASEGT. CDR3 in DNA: TGTGCCAGCAACAGGTTGAATTCACCCCTCCACTTT. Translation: CASNRLNSPLHF.

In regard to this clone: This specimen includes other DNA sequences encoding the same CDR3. This CDR3 reads CASSFPGQGTDTQYF. CDR3 DNA: TGTGCCAGCAGTTTCCCGGGGCAGGGAACAGATACGCAGTATTTT. The chain carries TRBV27 and TRBJ2-3; TRBD1 or TRBD2 may be the D gene (5 bases each). CDR3 length: 15 residues. V lost 3 bases, J lost 3 bases, and 13 bases lay in between. Germline V gene lookup returns CDR1 MNHEY and CDR2 SMNVEV (reference sequence).

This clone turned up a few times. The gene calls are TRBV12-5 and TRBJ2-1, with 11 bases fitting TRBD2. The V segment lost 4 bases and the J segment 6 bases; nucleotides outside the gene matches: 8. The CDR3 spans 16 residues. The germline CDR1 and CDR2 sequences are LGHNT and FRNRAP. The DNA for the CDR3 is TGTGCTAGTGGTTCGCCGGGACTAGCGGACTCCAATGAGCAGTTCTTC. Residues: CASGSPGLADSNEQFF.

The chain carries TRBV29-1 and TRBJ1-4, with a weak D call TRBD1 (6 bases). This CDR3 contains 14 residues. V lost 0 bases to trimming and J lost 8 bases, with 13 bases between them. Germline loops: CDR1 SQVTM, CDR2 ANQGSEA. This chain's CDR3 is CSVEDSGASEKLFF. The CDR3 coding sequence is TGCAGCGTTGAAGATTCAGGGGCGTCGGAAAAACTGTTTTTT.

The CDR3 loop is CASSPGTGGTDTQYF. CDR3 DNA sequence: TGTGCCAGCAGCCCGGGGACAGGGGGCACAGATACGCAGTATTTT. The V and J genes are TRBV11-2 and TRBJ2-3; 10 bases agree with TRBD1. V lost 5 bases and J lost 1; bases outside the gene matches: 3. Per the germline V gene, CDR1 is SGHAT and CDR2 is FQNNGV. The CDR3 loop spans 15 amino acids.

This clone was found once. This chain's CDR3 is CSVLTGGASYEQYF. In DNA, the CDR3 is TGCAGCGTTCTGACAGGGGGCGCCTCCTACGAGCAGTACTTC. The V call is TRBV29-1, the J call TRBJ2-7; 10 bases are shared with TRBD1. The CDR3 loop spans 14 amino acids. Germline values: CDR1 SQVTM, CDR2 ANQGSEA. Losses at the gene ends were 5 bases for V and 0 bases for J; bases not matched to a gene: 4.

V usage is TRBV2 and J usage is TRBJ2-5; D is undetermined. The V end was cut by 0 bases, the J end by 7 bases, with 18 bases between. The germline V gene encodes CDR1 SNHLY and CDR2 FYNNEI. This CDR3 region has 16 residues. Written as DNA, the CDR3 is TGTGCCAGCAGTGAAGCAAGGGCAGGCCTTAAAGGGACCCAGTACTTC. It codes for CASSEARAGLKGTQYF.

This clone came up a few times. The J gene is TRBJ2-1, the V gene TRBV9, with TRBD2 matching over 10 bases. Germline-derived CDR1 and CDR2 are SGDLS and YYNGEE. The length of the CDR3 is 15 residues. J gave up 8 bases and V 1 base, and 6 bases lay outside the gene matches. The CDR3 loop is CASSVKLAGVDEQFF. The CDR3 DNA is TGTGCCAGCAGCGTAAAGCTAGCGGGGGTGGATGAGCAGTTCTTC.